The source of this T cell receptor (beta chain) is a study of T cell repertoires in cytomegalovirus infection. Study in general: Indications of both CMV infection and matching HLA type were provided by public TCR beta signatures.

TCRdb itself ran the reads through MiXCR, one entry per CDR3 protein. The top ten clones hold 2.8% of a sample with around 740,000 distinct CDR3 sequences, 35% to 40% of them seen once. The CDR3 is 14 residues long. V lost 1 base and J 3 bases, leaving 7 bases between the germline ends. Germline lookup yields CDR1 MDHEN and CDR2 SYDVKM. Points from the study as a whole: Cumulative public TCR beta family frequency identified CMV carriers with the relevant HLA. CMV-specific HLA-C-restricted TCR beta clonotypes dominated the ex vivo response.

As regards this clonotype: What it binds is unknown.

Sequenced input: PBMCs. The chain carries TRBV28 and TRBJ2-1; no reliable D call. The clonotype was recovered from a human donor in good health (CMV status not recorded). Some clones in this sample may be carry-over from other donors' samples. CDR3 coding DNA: TGTGCCAGCAGTTTATTGGTTGTCTACAATGAGCAGTTCTTC. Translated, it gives CASSLLVVYNEQFF. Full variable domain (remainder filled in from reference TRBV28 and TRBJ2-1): DVKVTQSSRYLVKRTGEKVFLECVQDMDHENMFWYRQDPGLGLRLIYFSYDVKMKEKGDIPEGYSVSREKKERFSLILESASTNQTSMYLCASSLLVVYNEQFFGPGTRLTVL.